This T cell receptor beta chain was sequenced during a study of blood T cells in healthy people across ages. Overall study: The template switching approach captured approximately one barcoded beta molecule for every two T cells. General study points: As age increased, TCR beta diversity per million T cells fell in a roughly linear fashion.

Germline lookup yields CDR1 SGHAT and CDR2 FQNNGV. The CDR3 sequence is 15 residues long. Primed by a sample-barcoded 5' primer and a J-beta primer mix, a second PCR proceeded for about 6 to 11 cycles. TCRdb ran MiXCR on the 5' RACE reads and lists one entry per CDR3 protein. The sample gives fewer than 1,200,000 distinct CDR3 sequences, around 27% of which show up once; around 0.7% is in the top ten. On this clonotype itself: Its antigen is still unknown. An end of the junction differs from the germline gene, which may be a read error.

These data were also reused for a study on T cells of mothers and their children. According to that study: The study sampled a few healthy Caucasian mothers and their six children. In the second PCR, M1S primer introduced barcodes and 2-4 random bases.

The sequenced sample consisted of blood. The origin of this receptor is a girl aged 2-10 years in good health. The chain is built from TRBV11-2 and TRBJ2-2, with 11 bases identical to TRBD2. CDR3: CAGSYTSGGTGELFF. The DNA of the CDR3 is TGTGCCGGCAGCTACACTAGCGGGGGCACCGGGGAGCTGTTTTTT. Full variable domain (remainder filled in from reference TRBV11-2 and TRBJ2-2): EAGVAQSPRYKIIEKRQSVAFWCNPISGHATLYWYQQILGQGPKLLIQFQNNGVVDDSQLPKDRFSAERLKGVDSTLKIQPAKLEDSAVYLCAGSYTSGGTGELFFGEGSRLTVL.